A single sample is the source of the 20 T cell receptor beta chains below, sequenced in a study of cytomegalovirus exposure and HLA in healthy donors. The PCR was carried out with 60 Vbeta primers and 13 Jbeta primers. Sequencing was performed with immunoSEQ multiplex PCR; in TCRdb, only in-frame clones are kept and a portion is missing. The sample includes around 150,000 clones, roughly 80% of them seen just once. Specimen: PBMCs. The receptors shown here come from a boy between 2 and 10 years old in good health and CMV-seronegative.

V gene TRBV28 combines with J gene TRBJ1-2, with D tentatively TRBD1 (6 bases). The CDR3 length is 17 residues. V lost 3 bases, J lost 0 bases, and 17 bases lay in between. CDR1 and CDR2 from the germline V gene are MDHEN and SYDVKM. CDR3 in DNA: TGTGCCAGCAGTTTTCGTGGGGGCCACCCGACTAACTATGGCTACACCTTC. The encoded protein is CASSFRGGHPTNYGYTF.

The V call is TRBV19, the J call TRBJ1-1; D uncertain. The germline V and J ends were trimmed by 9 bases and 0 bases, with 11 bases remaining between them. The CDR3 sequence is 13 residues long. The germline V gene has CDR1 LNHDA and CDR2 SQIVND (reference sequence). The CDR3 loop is CARGARMNTEAFF. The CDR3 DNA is TGTGCCAGGGGCGCACGAATGAACACTGAAGCTTTCTTT.

CDR3 nucleotides: TGTGCCAGCGAAGCGACGTCCAACAATGAGCAGTTCTTC. As protein: CASEATSNNEQFF. This sequence joins TRBV2 and TRBJ2-1; D not certain. The CDR3 length is 13 residues. With 8 bases removed from V and 5 bases from J, the gap between germline ends came to 13 bases. CDR1 SNHLY and CDR2 FYNNEI come from the germline V gene. Drawing the rest from reference TRBV2 and TRBJ2-1, the complete variable domain is EPEVTQTPSHQVTQMGQEVILRCVPISNHLYFYWYRQILGQKVEFLVSFYNNEISEKSEIFDDQFSVERPDGSNFTLKIRSTKLEDSAMYFCASEATSNNEQFFGPGTRLTVL.

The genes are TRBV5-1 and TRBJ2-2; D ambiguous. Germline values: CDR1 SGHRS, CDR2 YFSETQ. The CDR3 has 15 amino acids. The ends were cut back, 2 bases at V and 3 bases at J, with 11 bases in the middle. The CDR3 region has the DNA TGCGCCAGCAGCTTTTCCGGGTGGGACACCGGGGAGCTGTTTTTT. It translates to CASSFSGWDTGELFF.

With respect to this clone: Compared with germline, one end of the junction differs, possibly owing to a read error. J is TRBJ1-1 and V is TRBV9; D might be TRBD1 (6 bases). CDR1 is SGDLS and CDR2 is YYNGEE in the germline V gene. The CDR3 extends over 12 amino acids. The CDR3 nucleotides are TGTGCCAGCAGCGTAGGGGACACGGAAGCTTTCTTT. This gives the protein CASSVGDTEAFF.

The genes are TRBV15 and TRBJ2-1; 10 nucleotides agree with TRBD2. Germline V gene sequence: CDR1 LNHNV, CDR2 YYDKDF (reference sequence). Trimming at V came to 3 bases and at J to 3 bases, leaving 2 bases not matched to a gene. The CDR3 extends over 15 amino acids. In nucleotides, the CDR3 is TGTGCCACCAGCAGTGCTAGCGGGAGCTACAATGAGCAGTTCTTC. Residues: CATSSASGSYNEQFF.

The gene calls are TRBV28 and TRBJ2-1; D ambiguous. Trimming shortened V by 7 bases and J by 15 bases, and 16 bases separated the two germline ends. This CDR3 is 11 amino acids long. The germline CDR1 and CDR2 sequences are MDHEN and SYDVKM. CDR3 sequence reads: CASTTHGYAFF. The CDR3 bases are TGTGCCAGCACCACCCACGGGTATGCGTTCTTC.

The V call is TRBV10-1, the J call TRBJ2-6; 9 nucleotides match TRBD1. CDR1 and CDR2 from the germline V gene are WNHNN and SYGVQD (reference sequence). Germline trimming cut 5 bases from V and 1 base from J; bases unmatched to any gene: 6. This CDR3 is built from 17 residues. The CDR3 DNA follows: TGCGCCAGCAGTCCCGGGACAGGGATATCTGGGGCCAACGTCCTGACTTTC. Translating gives CASSPGTGISGANVLTF.

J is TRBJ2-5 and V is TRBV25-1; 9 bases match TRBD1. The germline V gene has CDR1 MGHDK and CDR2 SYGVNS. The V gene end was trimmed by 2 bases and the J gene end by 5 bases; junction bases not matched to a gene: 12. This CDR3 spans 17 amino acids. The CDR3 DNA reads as TGTGCCAGCAGTGAACCCTATAAACAGGGGGCGCGGGAGACCCAGTACTTC. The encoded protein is CASSEPYKQGARETQYF.

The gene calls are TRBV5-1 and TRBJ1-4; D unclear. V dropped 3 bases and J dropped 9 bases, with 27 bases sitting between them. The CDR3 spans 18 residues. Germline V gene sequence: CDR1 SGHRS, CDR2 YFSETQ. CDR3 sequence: CASSYDREGHPPQKKLFF. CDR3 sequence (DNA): TGCGCCAGCAGCTATGATCGGGAGGGCCACCCGCCCCAAAAAAAACTGTTTTTT.

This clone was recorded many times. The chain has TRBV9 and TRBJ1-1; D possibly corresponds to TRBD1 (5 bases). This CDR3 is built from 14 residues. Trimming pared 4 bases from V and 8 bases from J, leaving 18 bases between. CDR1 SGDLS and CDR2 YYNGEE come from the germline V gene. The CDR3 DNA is TGTGCCAGCAGCCCCACCCTTCTTCAGGGAGAAGCTTTCTTT. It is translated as CASSPTLLQGEAFF.

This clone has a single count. Written as DNA, the CDR3 is TGTGCCAGCAGCTCCTCTTCAAAGGGGCTTTACAATGAGCAGTTCTTC. Translation: CASSSSSKGLYNEQFF. V is TRBV7-9 and J is TRBJ2-1; TRBD1 is a possible D gene (5 bases). CDR1 and CDR2 from the germline V gene are SEHNR and FQNEAQ (reference sequence). The CDR3 spans 16 residues. Trimming left V 4 bases short and J 4 bases short, with 17 bases between.

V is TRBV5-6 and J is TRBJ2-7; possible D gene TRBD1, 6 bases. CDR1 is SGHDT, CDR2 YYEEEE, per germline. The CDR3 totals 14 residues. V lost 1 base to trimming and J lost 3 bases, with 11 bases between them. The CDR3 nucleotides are TGTGCCAGCAGCTTGCGGGACACCCACTACGAGCAGTACTTC. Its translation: CASSLRDTHYEQYF.

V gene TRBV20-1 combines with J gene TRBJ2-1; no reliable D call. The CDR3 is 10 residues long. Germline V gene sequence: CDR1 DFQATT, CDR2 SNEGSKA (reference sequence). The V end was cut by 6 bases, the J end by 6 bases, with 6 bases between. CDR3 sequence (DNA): TGCAGTGCACAACCCAATGAGCAGTTCTTC. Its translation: CSAQPNEQFF.

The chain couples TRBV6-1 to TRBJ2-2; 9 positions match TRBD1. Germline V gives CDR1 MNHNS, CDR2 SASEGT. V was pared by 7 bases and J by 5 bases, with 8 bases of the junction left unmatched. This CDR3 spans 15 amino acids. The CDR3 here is CASTLTGGGTGELFF. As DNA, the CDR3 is TGTGCCAGCACTTTAACAGGGGGCGGAACCGGGGAGCTGTTTTTT.

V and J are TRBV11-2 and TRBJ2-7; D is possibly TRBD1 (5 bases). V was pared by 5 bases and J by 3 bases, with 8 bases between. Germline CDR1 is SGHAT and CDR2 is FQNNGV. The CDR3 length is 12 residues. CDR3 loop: CASSLDNYEQYF. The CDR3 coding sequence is TGTGCCAGCAGCCTGGACAACTACGAGCAGTACTTC.

CDR3 nucleotide sequence: TGTGCCAGCAGCTTCGGACAGACTAATGAGCAGTTCTTC. It translates to CASSFGQTNEQFF. The V gene is TRBV5-4, the J gene TRBJ2-1, with D tentatively TRBD1 (6 bases). The germline V and J ends were trimmed by 2 bases and 7 bases, with 10 bases remaining between them. The CDR3 sequence is 13 residues long. CDR1 is SGHNT, CDR2 YYREEE, per germline (reference sequence).

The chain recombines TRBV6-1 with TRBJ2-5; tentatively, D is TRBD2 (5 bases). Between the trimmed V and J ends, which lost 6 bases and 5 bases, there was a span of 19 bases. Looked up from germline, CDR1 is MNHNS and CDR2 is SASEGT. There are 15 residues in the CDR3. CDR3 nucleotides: TGTGCCAGCAGCCCCCCCCCGGGAACGGGGGAGACCCAGTACTTC. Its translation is CASSPPPGTGETQYF.

DNA for the CDR3: TGTGCCAGCAGCCCCTACCAAGAGACCCAGTACTTC. This translates into CASSPYQETQYF. This chain links TRBV5-4 with TRBJ2-5, with D hard to call. The ends were cut back, 4 bases at V and 0 bases at J, with 4 bases in the middle. The CDR3 is 12 amino acids. Germline-derived CDR1 and CDR2 are SGHNT and YYREEE (reference sequence).

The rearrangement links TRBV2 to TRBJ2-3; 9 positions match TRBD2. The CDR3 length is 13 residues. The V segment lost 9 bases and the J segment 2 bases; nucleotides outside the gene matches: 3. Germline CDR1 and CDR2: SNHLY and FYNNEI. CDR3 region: CASSSGDTDTQYF. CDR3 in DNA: TGTGCCAGTTCTAGCGGGGACACAGATACGCAGTATTTT. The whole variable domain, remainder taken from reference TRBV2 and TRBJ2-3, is EPEVTQTPSHQVTQMGQEVILRCVPISNHLYFYWYRQILGQKVEFLVSFYNNEISEKSEIFDDQFSVERPDGSNFTLKIRSTKLEDSAMYFCASSSGDTDTQYFGPGTRLTVL.